Shown below are 31 T cell receptor beta chains from a single sample sequenced in a study of tissue T cells after allogeneic stem cell transplantation (dated by TCRdb to between 2020 and 2023). Library generation was performed with the immunoSEQ multiplex PCR assay. Sourced from immuneACCESS, this table was stored by TCRdb with only in-frame sequences that have V and J called. A share of the clones is absent; for the studies checked, an unresolved V gene accounts for under half, and the remainder has no known explanation. In this sample the table shows 7,000 or so clones, 60% to 70% of which occur a single time. The ten largest make up approximately 0.75% of the sample. Sequencing was done on a sample of blood. Every receptor here comes from a female BALB/c mouse in good health. The strain in question carries the MHC haplotype H2-d.

This clone was found once. Here the gene names and germline are mouse. The read stops 1 residue short of the end of the CDR3; the missing end is completed from the germline J gene. J is TRBJ2-3 and V is TRBV13-2; 12 nucleotides agree with TRBD2. Unmatched junction bases numbered 1, after V lost 5 bases and J lost 0 bases. This CDR3 contains 15 residues. The germline V gene encodes CDR1 NNHNN and CDR2 SYGAGS (reference sequence). This chain's CDR3 is CASGGLGGSAETLYF. The sequenced part of the CDR3 DNA is TGTGCCAGCGGGGGACTGGGGGGTAGTGCAGAAACGCTGTAT.

This clone was seen only once. Gene names are mouse gene names. Read coverage stops 1 residue before the CDR3 terminus; the germline J gene supplies the remainder. The V and J genes are TRBV5 and TRBJ2-5; the D gene is possibly TRBD2 (7 bases). V lost 0 bases to trimming and J lost 3 bases, with 10 bases between them. The CDR3 length is 15 residues. CDR1 is LGHNA, CDR2 YNLKQL, per germline (reference sequence). The CDR3 bases that were read are TGTGCCAGCAGCCAAGAGCTGGGGGCGCAAGACACCCAGTAC. Residues: CASSQELGAQDTQY. The CDR3 as a whole reads CASSQELGAQDTQYF.

Concerning this clone itself: All gene names here are mouse names. The read gets to within 1 residue of the CDR3 end, and the germline J gene fills in the rest. This chain joins TRBV13-2 and TRBJ2-5; unclear D gene. The CDR3 extends over 12 amino acids. Germline CDR1 NNHNN, CDR2 SYGAGS (reference sequence). Trimming took 0 bases from V and 5 from J, leaving 4 bases between them. CDR3 sequence: CASGDVRDTQYF. The DNA read from the CDR3 is TGTGCCAGCGGTGATGTTCGAGACACCCAGTAC.

Details on this clone: Mouse gene names apply. With the read ending 1 residue before the CDR3 end, the germline J gene is used to fill in that end. The chain employs TRBV13-3 and TRBJ2-1, with D perhaps given as TRBD1 or TRBD2 (5 bases each). CDR3 length: 14 amino acids. The V and J ends lost 2 bases and 5 bases respectively, with 11 bases between them. Germline V CDR1 and CDR2: NNHDY, SYVADS. Partial CDR3 DNA: TGTGCCAGCAGTGACGGGGGAATGGATGCTGAGCAGTTC. It specifies CASSDGGMDAEQF. The complete CDR3 sequence is CASSDGGMDAEQFF.

In its sample, this clone was seen a few times. Mouse gene names apply. The read ends 1 residue early relative to the CDR3; the germline J gene fills the gap. The genes are TRBV2 and TRBJ2-7, with TRBD2 identical over 10 bases. Per germline, CDR1 LGHNA and CDR2 YSYQKL. This CDR3 comprises 15 residues. V was pared by 0 bases and J by 7 bases, with 6 bases of the junction left unmatched. The CDR3 here is CASSQDSGGAREQYF. CDR3 bases read: TGTGCCAGCAGCCAAGATTCTGGGGGGGCGCGGGAACAGTAC.

A remark on this clone: The listed genes are named as in mouse. The CDR3 is cut off 1 residue early in the read; its end comes from the germline J gene. The J gene is TRBJ1-1, the V gene TRBV13-2; 9 bases are a match to TRBD1. V shed 2 bases, J shed 1 base, and the junction held 6 bases outside the gene matches. The CDR3 sequence is 16 residues long. The V gene's germline CDR1 is NNHNN and CDR2 SYGAGS (reference sequence). The sequenced CDR3 bases are TGTGCCAGCGGTGAAGACAGGGGGAAGGAAAACACAGAAGTCTTC. Protein sequence: CASGEDRGKENTEVF. The CDR3, in full, reads CASGEDRGKENTEVFF.

Turning to this clone: Germline and genes: mouse. The read stops 1 residue short of the end of the CDR3; the missing end is completed from the germline J gene. V and J are TRBV13-2 and TRBJ2-4; D tentatively fits TRBD1 or TRBD2 (6 bases each). The CDR3 contains 15 residues. Germline CDR1 is NNHNN and CDR2 is SYGAGS (reference sequence). Trimming left V 0 bases short and J 2 bases short, with 10 bases between. The CDR3 loop reads CASGDAMGAQNTLYF. The CDR3 DNA, read in part, is TGTGCCAGCGGTGATGCAATGGGGGCTCAAAACACCTTGTAC.

Of note for this clone: Gene names and germline match the mouse. The read finishes 1 residue shy of the CDR3 end, and the germline J gene is used to complete it. The genes are TRBV13-1 and TRBJ2-7, with 12 bases matching TRBD1. Germline assignment: CDR1 NSHNY and CDR2 SYGAGN. V lost 4 bases, J lost 7 bases, and 6 bases stayed unmatched. This CDR3 contains 14 residues. The sequenced CDR3 bases are TGTGCCAGCAGTAACCGGGACAGGGGGCGGGAACAGTAC. Encoded protein: CASSNRDRGREQY. The entire CDR3 protein is CASSNRDRGREQYF.

Concerning this clone itself: The genes are named according to mouse. CDR3 loop: CASSRDRAGQDTQYF. Incomplete CDR3 DNA: TGTGCCAGCAGCCGGGACAGGGCGGGCCAAGACACCCAGTAC. This chain uses TRBV13-1 with TRBJ2-5; 9 positions match TRBD1. Read coverage stops 1 residue before the CDR3 terminus; the germline J gene supplies the remainder. The V and J ends lost 5 bases and 2 bases, in that order; junction bases with no gene match: 6. The CDR3 runs 15 residues. In germline, CDR1 is NSHNY, CDR2 SYGAGN.

Regarding this clone: Any gene name here is a mouse gene name. The read falls 1 residue short of the CDR3 end, and the missing part is taken from the germline J gene. The rearrangement links TRBV1 to TRBJ2-5, with 9 bases fitting TRBD2. From germline, CDR1 is NSQYPW and CDR2 LRSPGD (reference sequence). This CDR3 spans 15 amino acids. The ends lost 0 bases at V and 5 bases at J; junction bases unmatched: 3. The CDR3 spells CTCSADGGARDTQYF. The part of the CDR3 DNA that was read is TGCACCTGCAGTGCAGATGGGGGGGCAAGAGACACCCAGTAC.

Comments on this clone: These gene names are mouse names. The read gets to within 1 residue of the CDR3 end, and the germline J gene fills in the rest. V is TRBV31 and J is TRBJ1-3, with 7 bases lining up with TRBD1. CDR3 size: 14 residues. The germline gives CDR1 GKSSPN, CDR2 SITVG. The V gene end was trimmed by 0 bases and the J gene end by 2 bases; junction bases not matched to a gene: 1. The CDR3 is CAWSLTGAGNTLYF. Incomplete CDR3 DNA: TGTGCCTGGAGTCTTACAGGGGCTGGAAATACGCTCTAT.

Details on this clone: Mouse germline and gene names are used. The sequence runs out 1 residue before the end of the CDR3; the remainder is reconstructed from the germline J gene. The chain recombines TRBV14 with TRBJ2-4; 11 nucleotides line up with TRBD2. Germline-derived CDR1 and CDR2 are SGHDT and FRDEAV. V lost 5 bases, J lost 2 bases, and 10 bases stayed unmatched. This CDR3 has 17 residues. The sequenced CDR3 bases are TGTGCCAGCAGATCGACCGGGACTGGGGGCGATCAAAACACCTTGTAC. It encodes CASRSTGTGGDQNTLY. The whole CDR3 reads CASRSTGTGGDQNTLYF.

To note about this clone: Mouse gene names and germline throughout. The read is 1 residue too short to cover the CDR3 end, so that end is filled in from the germline J gene. The V and J genes are TRBV13-2 and TRBJ1-3; weak D call: TRBD1 (5 bases). Germline CDR1 reads NNHNN; CDR2 reads SYGAGS (reference sequence). Trimming pared 2 bases from V and 1 base from J, leaving 10 bases between. The CDR3 loop spans 15 amino acids. The CDR3 sequence is CASGERGSSGNTLYF. The CDR3 bases that were read are TGTGCCAGCGGTGAGAGGGGTAGCTCTGGAAATACGCTCTAT.

On this clone: Mouse gene names and germline throughout. The read terminates 1 residue before the CDR3 end, so the remaining end is supplied by the germline J gene. The J gene is TRBJ2-2, the V gene TRBV13-3, with 8 bases fitting TRBD1. The ends lost 3 bases at V and 3 bases at J; junction bases unmatched: 1. The CDR3 length is 14 residues. Germline V gene data show CDR1 as NNHDY and CDR2 as SYVADS. The CDR3 reads CASSGQGYTGQLYF. Incomplete CDR3 DNA: TGTGCCAGCAGTGGACAGGGGTACACCGGGCAGCTCTAC.

As concerns this clone: Gene names and germline match the mouse. With the read ending 1 residue before the CDR3 end, the germline J gene is used to fill in that end. The chain has TRBV13-2 and TRBJ1-1; possibly TRBD1 for D (6 bases). Germline V CDR1 and CDR2: NNHNN, SYGAGS (reference sequence). The CDR3 spans 13 residues. Trimming stripped 2 bases from V and 5 bases from J, with 10 bases between. The part of the CDR3 DNA that was read is TGTGCCAGCGGTGAGAGGGGGGGGACAGAAGTCTTC. It codes for CASGERGGTEVF. The whole CDR3 protein is CASGERGGTEVFF.

This clone appeared a single time. Genes here carry mouse names. The missing CDR3 end, 1 residue past where the read stops, is filled in from the germline J gene. V and J are TRBV20 and TRBJ2-5; 8 nucleotides line up with TRBD1. CDR3 length: 14 residues. The trim removed 0 bases at V and 3 bases at J, leaving 2 bases unmatched. Germline-derived CDR1 and CDR2 are GFQATS and STVNSAI. The part of the CDR3 DNA that was read is TGTGGTGCTAGGGACAGGGGGCGGCAAGACACCCAGTAC. It specifies CGARDRGRQDTQY. The whole CDR3 sequence is CGARDRGRQDTQYF.

Comment on this clone: All gene names here are mouse names. The read ends 1 residue early relative to the CDR3; the germline J gene fills the gap. V and J are TRBV5 and TRBJ2-7, with D perhaps TRBD1 or TRBD2 (5 bases each). The CDR3 consists of 12 residues. Trimming removed 2 bases from V and 4 bases from J, with 6 bases in between. Germline V gene sequence: CDR1 LGHNA, CDR2 YNLKQL (reference sequence). CDR3 DNA, as far as it was read: TGTGCCAGCAGCCAACGGGGGTATGAACAGTAC. Translated: CASSQRGYEQY. The CDR3 in its entirety is CASSQRGYEQYF.

Notes on this clone: Here the gene names and germline are mouse. The read ends 1 residue early relative to the CDR3; the germline J gene fills the gap. The chain carries TRBV16 and TRBJ2-5; possible D gene TRBD1, 6 bases. From germline, CDR1 is SGHSA and CDR2 FRNQAP. Trimming cost V 5 bases and J 4 bases, with 13 bases left between them. This CDR3 is 14 amino acids long. CDR3: CASSLVGTKDTQYF. The part of the CDR3 DNA that was read is TGTGCAAGCAGCCTAGTGGGGACAAAAGACACCCAGTAC.

A note on this clone: The genes are named according to mouse. The CDR3 is cut off 1 residue early in the read; its end comes from the germline J gene. This rearrangement joins TRBV29 to TRBJ1-3; a possible D gene is TRBD1 (6 bases). Germline V gene lookup returns CDR1 MSHET and CDR2 SYDVDS. CDR3 length: 15 amino acids. Trimming pared 0 bases from V and 4 bases from J, leaving 10 bases between. CDR3 sequence: CASSLSWGAGNTLYF. The CDR3 DNA, read in part, is TGTGCTAGCAGTTTATCTTGGGGGGCGGGAAATACGCTCTAT.

Notes on this clone: Gene names denote mouse genes. The read ends 1 residue early relative to the CDR3; the germline J gene fills the gap. The rearrangement links TRBV1 to TRBJ1-4, with D uncertain. Per germline, CDR1 NSQYPW and CDR2 LRSPGD (reference sequence). CDR3 size: 13 residues. V lost 1 base and J 3 bases, leaving 3 bases between the germline ends. The sequenced part of the CDR3 DNA is TGCACCTGCAGTGCAGGGACCAACGAAAGATTATTT. This encodes CTCSAGTNERLF. The entire CDR3 sequence reads CTCSAGTNERLFF.

The count of this clone is one. Gene names are the mouse ones. The read finishes 1 residue shy of the CDR3 end, and the germline J gene is used to complete it. The V call is TRBV1, the J call TRBJ2-4; no definite D call. V shed 1 base and J shed 2 bases, with 1 base lying between them. CDR3 length: 12 amino acids. Per germline, CDR1 NSQYPW and CDR2 LRSPGD (reference sequence). The sequenced CDR3 bases are TGCACCTGCAGTGCAGTTCAAAACACCTTGTAC. It yields the protein CTCSAVQNTLY. The CDR3 reads in full as CTCSAVQNTLYF.

As concerns this clone: These gene names are mouse names. The chain's CDR3 is CASSGTNSDYTF. The covered CDR3 bases are TGTGCTAGCAGTGGGACAAACTCCGACTACACC. The chain employs TRBV21 and TRBJ1-2; D not resolved. The read is 1 residue too short to cover the CDR3 end, so that end is filled in from the germline J gene. TRBV21 is an ORF; its function is uncertain. Trimming cost V 5 bases and J 0 bases, with 4 bases left between them. The length of the CDR3 is 12 residues.

Regarding this clone: Here the gene names and germline are mouse. The missing CDR3 end, 1 residue past where the read stops, is filled in from the germline J gene. This rearrangement joins TRBV19 to TRBJ2-5, with 8 bases aligning to TRBD2. The ends lost 4 bases at V and 3 bases at J; junction bases unmatched: 7. Germline CDR1 reads FNHDT; CDR2 reads SITEND (reference sequence). The CDR3 spans 15 residues. This chain's CDR3 is CASSSRLGFQDTQYF. The sequenced CDR3 bases are TGTGCCAGCAGTTCGCGACTGGGGTTTCAAGACACCCAGTAC.

This clone was counted a single time. The genes are named according to mouse. The sequenced fragment ends 1 residue before the CDR3 boundary, so the rest is inferred from the germline J gene. The chain links TRBV13-1 to TRBJ1-6; tentative D call: TRBD1 (6 bases). TRBJ1-6 is placed among ORFs of uncertain function. The CDR3 contains 16 residues. Germline V gene lookup returns CDR1 NSHNY and CDR2 SYGAGN. Trimming cost V 0 bases and J 0 bases, with 7 bases left between them. The sequenced CDR3 bases are TGTGCCAGCAGTGATGGCAGGGGTTCCTATAATTCGCCCCTCTAC. As protein: CASSDGRGSYNSPLY. The full CDR3 sequence reads CASSDGRGSYNSPLYF.

Of note for this clone: The gene names here belong to mouse. The read comes to an end 1 residue before the CDR3 does, leaving the germline J gene to fill in the end. V usage is TRBV29 and J usage is TRBJ2-3, with D unresolved. CDR1 and CDR2 (germline): MSHET, SYDVDS. CDR3 size: 13 residues. V was cut by 4 bases and J by 0 bases, with 5 bases left in between. This chain's CDR3 is CASSSGSAETLYF. Incomplete CDR3 DNA: TGTGCTAGCAGTTCCGGGAGTGCAGAAACGCTGTAT.

Of note for this clone: Gene names are the mouse ones. The CDR3 end is not reached by the read, which stops 1 residue before it; the germline J gene fills it in. This sequence joins TRBV5 and TRBJ2-5; tentatively, D is TRBD1 (5 bases). The CDR3 covers 12 residues. Trimming took off 4 bases at V and 6 bases at J, with 8 bases between the two ends. Germline CDR1 is LGHNA and CDR2 is YNLKQL (reference sequence). The CDR3 bases that were read are TGTGCCAGCAGCCCCCCAGGGGACACCCAGTAC. Protein product: CASSPPGDTQY. The full CDR3 protein is CASSPPGDTQYF.

The count of this clone is one. Gene names refer to mouse genes. The read falls 1 residue short of the CDR3 end, and the missing part is taken from the germline J gene. The rearrangement links TRBV5 to TRBJ1-4; D unclear. The V gene lost 0 bases and the J gene lost 1 base, with 6 bases spanning the gap. The CDR3 totals 15 residues. The germline CDR1 and CDR2 sequences are LGHNA and YNLKQL (reference sequence). The sequenced part of the CDR3 DNA is TGTGCCAGCAGCCAAGAGGCCAGTTCCAACGAAAGATTATTT. It yields the protein CASSQEASSNERLF. In full, the CDR3 is CASSQEASSNERLFF.

A remark on this clone: Each gene name is a mouse one. The read stops 1 residue short of the end of the CDR3; the missing end is completed from the germline J gene. This chain uses TRBV19 with TRBJ1-1, with 12 bases lining up with TRBD1. From germline, CDR1 is FNHDT and CDR2 SITEND (reference sequence). J was trimmed by 1 base and V by 1 base; bases with no gene match: 2. The CDR3 totals 16 residues. The sequenced part of the CDR3 DNA is TGTGCCAGCAGTATACGGGGACAGGGGGCGAACACAGAAGTCTTC. This translates into CASSIRGQGANTEVF. The entire CDR3 protein reads CASSIRGQGANTEVFF.

A note on this clone: Genes and germline come from the mouse. The read is 1 residue too short to cover the CDR3 end, so that end is filled in from the germline J gene. The chain joins TRBV4 to TRBJ1-1, with TRBD1 identical over 8 bases. Looked up from germline, CDR1 is LGHDT and CDR2 is YNNKQL (reference sequence). This CDR3 region has 13 residues. The trim removed 4 bases at V and 11 bases at J, leaving 9 bases unmatched. The CDR3 DNA, read in part, is TGTGCCAGCAGCTCCTCAGGGGGCGCGCAGGTCTTC. Its protein is CASSSSGGAQVF. The complete CDR3 sequence is CASSSSGGAQVFF. Looking up the rest from reference TRBV4 and TRBJ1-1 gives the full variable domain: ETAVFQTPNYHVTQVGNEVSFNCKQTLGHDTMYWYKQDSKKLLKIMFSYNNKQLIVNETVPRRFSPQSSDKAHLNLRIKSVEPEDSAVYLCASSSSGGAQVFFGKGTRLTVV.

Turning to this clone: The genes are named according to mouse. The read ends 1 residue before the CDR3 terminus; that terminus is restored from the germline J gene. This chain connects TRBV4 to TRBJ1-5; D is possibly TRBD1 (5 bases). Germline loops: CDR1 LGHDT, CDR2 YNNKQL (reference sequence). The CDR3 covers 13 residues. Trimming stripped 4 bases from V and 2 bases from J, with 6 bases between. CDR3 protein: CASSWGDNQAPLF. The CDR3 bases that were read are TGTGCCAGCAGCTGGGGGGACAACCAGGCTCCGCTT.

As regards this clone: Gene names and germline match the mouse. The read ends 1 residue early relative to the CDR3; the germline J gene fills the gap. The chain has TRBV31 and TRBJ1-4; D might be TRBD1 (6 bases). The ends were cut back, 1 base at V and 0 bases at J, with 9 bases in the middle. CDR3 length: 15 amino acids. Germline V gene data show CDR1 as GKSSPN and CDR2 as SITVG. Partial CDR3 DNA: TGTGCCTGGAGTCAACAGGGAATTTCCAACGAAAGATTATTT. This sequence encodes CAWSQQGISNERLF. The entire CDR3 is CAWSQQGISNERLFF. The full variable domain, with the rest looked up from reference TRBV31 and TRBJ1-4, is AQTIHQWPVAEIKAVGSPLSLGCTIKGKSSPNLYWYWQATGGTLQQLFYSITVGQVESVVQLNLSASRPKDDQFILSTEKLLLSHSGFYLCAWSQQGISNERLFFGHGTKLSVL.